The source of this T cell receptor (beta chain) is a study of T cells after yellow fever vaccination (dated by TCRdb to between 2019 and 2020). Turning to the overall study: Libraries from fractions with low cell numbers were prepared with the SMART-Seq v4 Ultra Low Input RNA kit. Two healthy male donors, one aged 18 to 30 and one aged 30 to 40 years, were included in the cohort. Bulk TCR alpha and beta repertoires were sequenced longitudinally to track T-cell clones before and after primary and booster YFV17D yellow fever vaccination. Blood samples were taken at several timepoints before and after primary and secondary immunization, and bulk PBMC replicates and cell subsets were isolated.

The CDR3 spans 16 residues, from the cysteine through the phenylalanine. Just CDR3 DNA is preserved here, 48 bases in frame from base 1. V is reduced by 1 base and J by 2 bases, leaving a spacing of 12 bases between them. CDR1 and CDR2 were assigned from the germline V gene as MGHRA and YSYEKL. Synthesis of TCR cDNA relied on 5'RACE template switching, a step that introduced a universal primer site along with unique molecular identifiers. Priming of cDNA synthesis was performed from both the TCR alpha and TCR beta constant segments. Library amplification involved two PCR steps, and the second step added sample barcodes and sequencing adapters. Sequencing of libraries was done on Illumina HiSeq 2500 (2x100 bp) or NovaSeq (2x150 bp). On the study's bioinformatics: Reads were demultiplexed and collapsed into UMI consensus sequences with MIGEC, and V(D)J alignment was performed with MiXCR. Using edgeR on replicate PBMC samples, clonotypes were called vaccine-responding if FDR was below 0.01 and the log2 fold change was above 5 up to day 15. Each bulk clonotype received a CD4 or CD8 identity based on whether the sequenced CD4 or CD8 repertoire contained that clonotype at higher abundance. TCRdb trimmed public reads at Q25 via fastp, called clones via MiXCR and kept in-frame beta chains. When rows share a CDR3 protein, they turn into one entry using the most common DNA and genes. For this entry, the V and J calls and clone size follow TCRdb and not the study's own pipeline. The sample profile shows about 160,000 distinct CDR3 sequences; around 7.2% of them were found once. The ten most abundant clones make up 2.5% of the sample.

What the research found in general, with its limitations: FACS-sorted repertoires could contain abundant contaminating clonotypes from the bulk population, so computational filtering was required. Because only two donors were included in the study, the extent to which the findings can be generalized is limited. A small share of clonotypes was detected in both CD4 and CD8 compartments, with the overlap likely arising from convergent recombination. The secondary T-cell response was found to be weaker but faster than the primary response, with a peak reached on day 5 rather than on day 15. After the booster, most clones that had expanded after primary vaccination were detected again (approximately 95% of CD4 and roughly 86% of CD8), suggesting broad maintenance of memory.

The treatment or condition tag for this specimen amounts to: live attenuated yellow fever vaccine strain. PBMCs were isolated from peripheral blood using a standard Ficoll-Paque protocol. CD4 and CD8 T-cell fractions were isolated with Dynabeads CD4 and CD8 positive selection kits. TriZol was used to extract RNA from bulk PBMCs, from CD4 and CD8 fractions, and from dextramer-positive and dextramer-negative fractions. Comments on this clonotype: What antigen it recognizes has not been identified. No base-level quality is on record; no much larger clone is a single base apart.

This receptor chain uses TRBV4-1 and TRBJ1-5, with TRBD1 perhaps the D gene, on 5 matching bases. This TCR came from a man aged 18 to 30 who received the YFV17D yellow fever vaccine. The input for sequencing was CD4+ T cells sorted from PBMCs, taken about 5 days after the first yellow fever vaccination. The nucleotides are TGCGCCAGCAGCCAAGTACCAGGGTTGGGCAATCAGCCCCAGCATTTT. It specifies CASSQVPGLGNQPQHF.